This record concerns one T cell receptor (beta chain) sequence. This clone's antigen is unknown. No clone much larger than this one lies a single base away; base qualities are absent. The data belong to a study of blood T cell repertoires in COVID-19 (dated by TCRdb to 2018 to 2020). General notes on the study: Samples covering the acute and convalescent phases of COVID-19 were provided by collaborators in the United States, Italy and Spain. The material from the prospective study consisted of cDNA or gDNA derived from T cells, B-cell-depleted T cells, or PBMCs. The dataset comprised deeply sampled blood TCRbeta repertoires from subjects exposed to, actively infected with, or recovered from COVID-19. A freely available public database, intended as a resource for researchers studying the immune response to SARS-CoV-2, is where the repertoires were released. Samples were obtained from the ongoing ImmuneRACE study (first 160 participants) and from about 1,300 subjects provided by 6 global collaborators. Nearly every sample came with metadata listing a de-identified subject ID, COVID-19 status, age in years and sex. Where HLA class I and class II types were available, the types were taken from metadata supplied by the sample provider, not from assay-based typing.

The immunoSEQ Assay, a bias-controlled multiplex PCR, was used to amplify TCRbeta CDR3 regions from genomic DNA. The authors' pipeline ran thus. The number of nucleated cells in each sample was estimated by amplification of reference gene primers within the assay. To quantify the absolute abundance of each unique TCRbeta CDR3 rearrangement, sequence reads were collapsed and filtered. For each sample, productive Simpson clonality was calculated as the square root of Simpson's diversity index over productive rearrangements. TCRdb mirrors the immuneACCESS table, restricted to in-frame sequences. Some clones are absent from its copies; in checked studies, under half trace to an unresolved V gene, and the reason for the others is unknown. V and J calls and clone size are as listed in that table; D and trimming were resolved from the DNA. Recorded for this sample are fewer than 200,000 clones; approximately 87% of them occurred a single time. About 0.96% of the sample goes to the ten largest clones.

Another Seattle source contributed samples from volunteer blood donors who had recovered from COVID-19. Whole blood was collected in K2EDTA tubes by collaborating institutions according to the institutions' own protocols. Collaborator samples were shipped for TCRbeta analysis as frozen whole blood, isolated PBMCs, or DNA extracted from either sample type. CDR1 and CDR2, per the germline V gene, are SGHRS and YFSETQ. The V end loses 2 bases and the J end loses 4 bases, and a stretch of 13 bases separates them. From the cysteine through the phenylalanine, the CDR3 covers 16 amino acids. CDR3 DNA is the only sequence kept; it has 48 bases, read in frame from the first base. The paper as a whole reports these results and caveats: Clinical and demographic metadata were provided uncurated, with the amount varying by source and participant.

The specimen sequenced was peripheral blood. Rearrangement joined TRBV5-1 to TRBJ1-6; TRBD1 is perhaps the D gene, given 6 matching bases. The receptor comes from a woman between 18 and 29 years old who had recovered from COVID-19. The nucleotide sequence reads TGCGCCAGCAGCTTAACCGGGACACGGTATAATTCACCCCTCCACTTT. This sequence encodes CASSLTGTRYNSPLHF.